This entry lists 10 T cell receptor beta chains sequenced from one sample in a study of shared clonotypes between healthy human individuals. CD45RO-negative cells were positively selected for CCR7, leaving out terminally differentiated effector memory CD45RA+ cells. The method was immunoSEQ multiplex PCR; TCRdb's version includes in-frame clones alone and lacks a portion of them. The repertoire consists of about 2 million clones, with around 96% occurring once and the leading ten covering 0.95% to 1.5%. Sequenced sample: naive CD8+ T cells sorted from blood. These TCRs come from a man younger than 30 in good health.

The J gene is TRBJ2-1, the V gene TRBV4-1; maybe TRBD1 (6 bases). The germline CDR1 and CDR2 sequences are MGHRA and YSYEKL. This CDR3 spans 15 amino acids. The germline V and J ends were trimmed by 1 base and 8 bases, with 15 bases remaining between them. CDR3 sequence reads: CASSQGTVNFDEQFF. In nucleotides, the CDR3 is TGCGCCAGCAGCCAAGGGACAGTTAATTTCGATGAGCAGTTCTTC.

The V call is TRBV2, the J call TRBJ1-5, with D possibly matching TRBD1 (5 bases). The length of the CDR3 is 16 residues. Trimming shortened V by 2 bases and J by 6 bases, and 17 bases separated the two germline ends. Germline V CDR1 and CDR2: SNHLY, FYNNEI. CDR3 DNA: TGTGCCAGCAGTGAATTCGGCACCCAGGGTCTTCAGCCCCAGCATTTT. It codes for CASSEFGTQGLQPQHF. Combining the CDR3 with reference TRBV2 and TRBJ1-5 gives the whole variable domain EPEVTQTPSHQVTQMGQEVILRCVPISNHLYFYWYRQILGQKVEFLVSFYNNEISEKSEIFDDQFSVERPDGSNFTLKIRSTKLEDSAMYFCASSEFGTQGLQPQHFGDGTRLSIL.

This clone showed up just a few times. The rearrangement joins TRBV13 to TRBJ1-2; 11 bases are shared with TRBD1. The CDR3 contains 14 residues. The germline V gene has CDR1 PRHDT and CDR2 FYEKMQ (reference sequence). V shed 4 bases, J shed 6 bases, and the junction held 4 bases outside the gene matches. The CDR3 region is CASSSLDRGHGYTF. The CDR3, as DNA: TGTGCCAGCAGCTCCTTGGACAGGGGGCATGGCTACACCTTC.

In regard to this clone: Other DNA sequences in this sample translate to the same CDR3. The rearrangement links TRBV11-2 to TRBJ2-2; D gene ambiguous. Trimming stripped 5 bases from V and 0 bases from J, with 7 bases between. From germline, CDR1 is SGHAT and CDR2 FQNNGV. CDR3 length: 14 residues. The CDR3 protein is CASSLRANTGELFF. The CDR3 region has the DNA TGTGCCAGCAGCCTAAGGGCGAACACCGGGGAGCTGTTTTTT.

The chain links TRBV7-2 to TRBJ2-3; 12 positions match TRBD2. The V and J ends lost 5 bases and 3 bases, in that order; junction bases with no gene match: 15. CDR3 length equals 19 residues. The germline V gene encodes CDR1 SGHTA and CDR2 FQGNSA. The CDR3 nucleotides are TGTGCCAGCAGCCATCTCGGACTAGCGGGAACTGAAAGGACAGATACGCAGTATTTT. This gives the protein CASSHLGLAGTERTDTQYF.

This chain uses TRBV30 with TRBJ1-1; D is possibly TRBD1 (6 bases). Trimming took 3 bases from V and 3 from J, leaving 17 bases between them. This CDR3 contains 15 residues. Germline V CDR1 and CDR2: GTSNPN, SVGIG (reference sequence). The CDR3: CAWRATGGGYTEAFF. CDR3 bases: TGTGCCTGGAGGGCGACAGGAGGGGGGTACACTGAAGCTTTCTTT. Looking up the rest from reference TRBV30 and TRBJ1-1 gives the full variable domain: SQTIHQWPATLVQPVGSPLSLECTVEGTSNPNLYWYRQAAGRGLQLLFYSVGIGQISSEVPQNLSASRPQDRQFILSSKKLLLSDSGFYLCAWRATGGGYTEAFFGQGTRLTVV.

V gene TRBV27 combines with J gene TRBJ2-3; 7 nucleotides line up with TRBD1. Losses at the gene ends were 1 base for V and 2 bases for J; bases not matched to a gene: 12. CDR3 length: 18 residues. Germline CDR1 and CDR2: MNHEY and SMNVEV (reference sequence). Here the CDR3 reads CASSLLGGPPLITDTQYF. The CDR3 nucleotides read TGTGCCAGCAGTTTATTAGGGGGCCCTCCACTAATCACAGATACGCAGTATTTT.

The V gene is TRBV19, the J gene TRBJ1-2; D is possibly TRBD1 (6 bases). The V gene lost 0 bases and the J gene lost 3 bases, with 11 bases spanning the gap. Germline lookup yields CDR1 LNHDA and CDR2 SQIVND (reference sequence). CDR3 length: 15 residues. The CDR3 reads CASSIDGRGDYGYTF. The DNA for the CDR3 is TGTGCCAGTAGTATAGACGGCAGGGGAGACTATGGCTACACCTTC.

Note on this clone: One end of the junction is discordant with germline, which a read error may explain. The V and J genes are TRBV4-1 and TRBJ2-7; 12 positions match TRBD2. The length of the CDR3 is 16 residues. CDR1 is MGHRA and CDR2 is YSYEKL in the germline V gene. The CDR3 nucleotides are TGCGCCAGCAGCCCCCGACTAGCGGGAGTTAACTACGGGCAGTACTTC. Protein: CASSPRLAGVNYGQYF.

The J gene is TRBJ1-1, the V gene TRBV2; D possibly corresponds to TRBD1 (5 bases). The CDR3 is 14 residues long. Trimming removed 6 bases from V and 0 bases from J, with 11 bases in between. Looked up from germline, CDR1 is SNHLY and CDR2 is FYNNEI. CDR3 sequence (DNA): TGTGCCAGCAGACAGGCACTCATGAACACTGAAGCTTTCTTT. Translation: CASRQALMNTEAFF.